The 19 T cell receptor beta chains presented below share a single source sample, sequenced in a study of vaccination effects on CD4 cells after COVID-19. The protocol was immunoSEQ multiplex PCR, while the TCRdb copy is restricted to in-frame clones and leaves out a portion. This table holds 50,000 or so clones, 65% to 80% found once. The antigens of these receptors remain unknown. On day 10 of culture, CD4+ T cells were separated out. The sequencing here drew on CD4+ T cells from PBMCs cultured without peptide, taken before COVID-19 vaccination. These receptors all stem from a human donor who received a COVID-19 vaccine.

About this clone: Other nucleotide sequences in the sample specify the same CDR3. The J gene is TRBJ1-3, the V gene TRBV5-1; 9 bases match TRBD1. Germline assignment: CDR1 SGHRS and CDR2 YFSETQ. J lost 1 base, V lost 4 bases, and 3 bases had no gene match. This CDR3 has 15 amino acids. The CDR3, as DNA: TGCGCCAGCAGCCCCGGGACAGGGTCTGGAAACACCATATATTTT. Its translation: CASSPGTGSGNTIYF.

The chain employs TRBV3-1 (or the pseudogene TRBV3-2) and TRBJ2-5; the match to TRBD1 covers 9 bases. From germline, CDR1 is LGHDT and CDR2 YNNKEL (reference sequence). With 2 bases clipped from V and 5 bases from J, the junction kept 9 bases outside the gene matches. The CDR3 is made up of 16 amino acids. CDR3 protein: CASSQTRTGAGETQYF. For the CDR3, the DNA is TGTGCCAGCAGCCAAACTAGGACAGGGGCCGGGGAGACCCAGTACTTC.

This chain links TRBV28 with TRBJ2-3; D gene ambiguous. CDR3 length: 15 residues. V was cut by 3 bases and J by 2 bases, with 12 bases left in between. Germline loops: CDR1 MDHEN, CDR2 SYDVKM. CDR3 nucleotides: TGTGCCAGCAGTTTCCCTCCTCAGCTCACAGATACGCAGTATTTT. Translating gives CASSFPPQLTDTQYF.

This sequence joins TRBV6-5 and TRBJ1-1; D is unclear. The germline V gene has CDR1 MNHEY and CDR2 SVGAGI. Trimming pared 5 bases from V and 5 bases from J, leaving 15 bases between. This CDR3 is 14 amino acids long. The CDR3 protein is CASSSPGGWTEAFF. For the CDR3, the DNA is TGTGCCAGCAGTAGCCCCGGTGGGTGGACTGAAGCTTTCTTT.

This chain connects TRBV10-3 to TRBJ2-7; TRBD2 agrees at 9 bases. V lost 1 base, J lost 4 bases, and 8 bases stayed unmatched. The CDR3 totals 16 residues. From germline, CDR1 is ENHRY and CDR2 SYGVKD. The CDR3 region has the DNA TGTGCCATCAGTGAGTTAAGCGGGGGGCGAAGATACGAGCAGTACTTC. This sequence encodes CAISELSGGRRYEQYF.

This clone was found a few times. This chain joins TRBV5-6 and TRBJ1-2; D remains ambiguous. Trimming stripped 0 bases from V and 5 bases from J, with 5 bases between. Germline V gives CDR1 SGHDT, CDR2 YYEEEE. This CDR3 is built from 12 residues. The CDR3 sequence: CASSLAGYGYTF. The CDR3 DNA is TGTGCCAGCAGCTTGGCGGGTTATGGCTACACCTTC.

The CDR3: CASSSLGITREQFF. DNA for the CDR3: TGTGCCAGCAGCAGCCTAGGTATCACGAGAGAGCAGTTCTTC. V usage is TRBV12-1 and J usage is TRBJ2-1; the DNA was not compared with TRBD2, the D call given in the table. TRBV12-1 is assigned pseudogene status. The length of the CDR3 is 14 residues.

V gene TRBV4-1 combines with J gene TRBJ1-1; possible D gene TRBD1, 5 bases. CDR1 MGHRA and CDR2 YSYEKL come from the germline V gene. This CDR3 spans 15 amino acids. The V and J ends lost 4 bases and 1 base respectively, with 13 bases between them. The CDR3 loop is CASSRRRDGNTEAFF. CDR3 in DNA: TGCGCCAGCAGCCGTCGCCGGGACGGGAACACTGAAGCTTTCTTT.

The chain links TRBV4-2 to TRBJ2-3; D is unresolved. Trimming left V 3 bases short and J 0 bases short, with 13 bases between. Looked up from germline, CDR1 is LGHNA and CDR2 is YNFKEQ. This CDR3 has 16 amino acids. The CDR3 coding sequence is TGTGCCAGCAGCCACCCGGTCCGCGGAAGCACAGATACGCAGTATTTT. This translates into CASSHPVRGSTDTQYF.

This clone was detected only a few times. V and J are TRBV29-1 and TRBJ1-1, with D possibly being TRBD1 (6 bases). Germline CDR1 is SQVTM and CDR2 is ANQGSEA. V was pared by 1 base and J by 5 bases, with 11 bases between. The CDR3 runs 13 residues. In DNA form, the CDR3 reads TGCAGCGTTGAAGTACAGGGAGGGACTGAAGCTTTCTTT. Its protein is CSVEVQGGTEAFF.

Here the CDR3 reads CASSLWTPGIGDGYTF. The CDR3, as DNA: TGTGCCAGCTCTCTCTGGACCCCGGGCATAGGGGATGGCTACACCTTC. The V and J genes are TRBV18 and TRBJ1-2; weak D call: TRBD1 (5 bases). Germline CDR1 reads KGHSH; CDR2 reads LQKENI. The CDR3 is made up of 16 amino acids. The V end lost 6 bases, the J end lost 6 bases, and 23 bases lay between the germline ends.

The V call is TRBV11-2, the J call TRBJ2-1, with D maybe TRBD2 (6 bases). CDR3 length equals 15 residues. The ends were cut back, 0 bases at V and 15 bases at J, with 21 bases in the middle. Per the germline V gene, CDR1 is SGHAT and CDR2 is FQNNGV. As DNA, the CDR3 is TGTGCCAGCAGCTTAGATTTCGGCGGGGAGTCCCGGCGGTTCTTC. Translation: CASSLDFGGESRRFF.

The chain links TRBV3-1 (or the pseudogene TRBV3-2) to TRBJ2-1, with 10 bases matching TRBD2. This CDR3 spans 24 amino acids. Germline V gene lookup returns CDR1 LGHDT and CDR2 YNNKEL (reference sequence). The ends lost 3 bases at V and 6 bases at J; junction bases unmatched: 32. For the CDR3, the DNA is TGTGCCAGCAGCCACCCTCCGCGGCAGGGTGTTCAGCGGGAGGGCCTTGTTCGTTTCAATGAGCAGTTCTTC. Translated: CASSHPPRQGVQREGLVRFNEQFF.

The CDR3 DNA follows: TGTGCCAGCTCACGATCGGGACTAGCGCCTAAAAACATTCAGTACTTC. It specifies CASSRSGLAPKNIQYF. This chain uses TRBV18 with TRBJ2-4; the match to TRBD2 covers 10 bases. Germline CDR1 KGHSH, CDR2 LQKENI. The CDR3 loop spans 16 amino acids. The V segment lost 4 bases and the J segment 4 bases; nucleotides outside the gene matches: 7.

A few counts support this clone. The chain is built from TRBV27 and TRBJ2-2; D is uncertain. Trimming pared 6 bases from V and 3 bases from J, leaving 11 bases between. Germline lookup yields CDR1 MNHEY and CDR2 SMNVEV (reference sequence). The CDR3 consists of 14 residues. The CDR3 protein is CASSPDTDTGELFF. The CDR3 region has the DNA TGTGCCAGCAGCCCCGACACCGACACCGGGGAGCTGTTTTTT.

The chain carries TRBV29-1 and TRBJ2-1, with D maybe TRBD1 (5 bases). Germline V CDR1 and CDR2: SQVTM, ANQGSEA. This CDR3 region has 14 residues. V shed 4 bases and J shed 9 bases, with 19 bases lying between them. The CDR3: CSVVVQGKGGEQFF. In DNA form, the CDR3 reads TGCAGCGTTGTGGTCCAGGGAAAAGGTGGTGAGCAGTTCTTC.

This clone was found once. The gene calls are TRBV14 and TRBJ1-5; D is undetermined. This CDR3 has 13 residues. With 2 bases removed from V and 0 bases from J, the gap between germline ends came to 2 bases. CDR1 is SGHDN, CDR2 FVKESK, per germline. The CDR3 here is CASSQSSNQPQHF. CDR3 DNA sequence: TGTGCCAGCAGCCAAAGTAGCAATCAGCCCCAGCATTTT.

This chain uses TRBV29-1 with TRBJ2-3; D uncertain. Germline V gene data show CDR1 as SQVTM and CDR2 as ANQGSEA. The V and J ends lost 3 bases and 1 base respectively, with 8 bases between them. The CDR3 runs to 13 residues. Here the CDR3 reads CSVDIPGTDTQYF. In nucleotides, the CDR3 is TGCAGCGTTGACATCCCCGGCACAGATACGCAGTATTTT.

V and J are TRBV3-1 (or the pseudogene TRBV3-2) and TRBJ1-3; D is ambiguous. From germline, CDR1 is LGHDT and CDR2 YNNKEL (reference sequence). This CDR3 is built from 16 residues. The V gene lost 0 bases and the J gene lost 1 base, with 10 bases spanning the gap. CDR3 DNA sequence: TGTGCCAGCAGCCAAGATATAGGGCGGTCTGGAAACACCATATATTTT. The encoded protein is CASSQDIGRSGNTIYF.